The clone carrying this T cell receptor (beta chain) has only a few counts. TCRdb reprocessed the 5' RACE reads via MiXCR and lists one record per CDR3 protein. The table shows nearly 200,000 distinct CDR3 sequences, with approximately 15% occurring only once. These data come from a study of identical twins. The CDR3 runs 15 residues. V lost 5 bases, J lost 2 bases, and 5 bases stayed unmatched. From germline, CDR1 is LGHDT and CDR2 YNNKEL (reference sequence). Another study also made use of these data, one on T cells expressing NK-cell markers. That study reports: Obtained from sorted CD3+CD56+NKG2C+, CD3+CD56+NKG2C- and CD3+CD56-NKG2C+ T cells were the TCR beta repertoires.

Sequenced input: CD8+ T cells sorted from blood. V is TRBV3-1 and J is TRBJ2-7, with TRBD1 matching over 11 bases. This clonotype originated in a woman aged 18-29 years in good health. The CDR3 DNA sequence: TGTGCCAGCAGCTCATGGACAGGGGGCACCTACGAGCAGTACTTC. Encoded protein: CASSSWTGGTYEQYF.